Listed here are 2 T cell receptor beta chains from one sample, sequenced in a study of blood T cell repertoires in COVID-19. Generated by immunoSEQ multiplex PCR, the TCRdb table keeps only in-frame clones and is missing some. The data contain more than 200,000 clones, 70% to 85% of them singletons. The source material was peripheral blood. The receptors here all came from a woman older than 75 with active or convalescent COVID-19.

Only one count was recorded for this clone. The CDR3, as DNA: TGCAGCGTTGTGGGCCAGCAGAACACTGAAGCTTTCTTT. This codes for CSVVGQQNTEAFF. The chain employs TRBV29-1 and TRBJ1-1; unclear D gene. CDR1 is SQVTM, CDR2 ANQGSEA, per germline. With 4 bases removed from V and 1 base from J, the gap between germline ends came to 10 bases. This CDR3 spans 13 amino acids.

This clone has more than one count but fewer than ten. V gene TRBV2 combines with J gene TRBJ1-2; the match to TRBD1 covers 7 bases. The ends lost 4 bases at V and 7 bases at J; junction bases unmatched: 9. Germline V lookup: CDR1 SNHLY, CDR2 FYNNEI. The CDR3 totals 14 residues. CDR3 region: CASSVQTGPGGYTF. CDR3 DNA sequence: TGTGCCAGCAGTGTACAGACAGGGCCCGGTGGCTACACCTTC.